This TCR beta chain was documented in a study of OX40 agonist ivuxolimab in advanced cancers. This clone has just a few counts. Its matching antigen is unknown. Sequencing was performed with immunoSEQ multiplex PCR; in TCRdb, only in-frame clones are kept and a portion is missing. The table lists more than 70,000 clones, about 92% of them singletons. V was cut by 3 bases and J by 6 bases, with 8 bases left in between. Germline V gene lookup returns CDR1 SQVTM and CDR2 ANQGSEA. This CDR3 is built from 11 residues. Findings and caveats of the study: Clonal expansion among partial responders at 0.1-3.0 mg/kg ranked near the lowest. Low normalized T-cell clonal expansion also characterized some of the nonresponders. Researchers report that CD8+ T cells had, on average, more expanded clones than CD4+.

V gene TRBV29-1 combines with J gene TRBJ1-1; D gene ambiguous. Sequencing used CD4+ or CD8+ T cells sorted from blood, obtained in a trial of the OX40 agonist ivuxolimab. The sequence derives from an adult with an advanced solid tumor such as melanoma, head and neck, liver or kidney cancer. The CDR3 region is CSVEDAPEAFF. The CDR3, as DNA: TGCAGCGTTGAGGACGCGCCTGAAGCTTTCTTT.